Each of the 16 T cell receptor beta chains below was sequenced from the same sample in a study of blood T cell repertoires in COVID-19. TCRdb's copy holds only in-frame clones and misses some; the assay was immunoSEQ multiplex PCR. The data hold approximately 300,000 clones, with around 90% observed a single time. The specimen sequenced was peripheral blood. Receptor source: a man younger than 35 who had recovered from COVID-19.

The chain recombines TRBV7-3 with TRBJ2-5; TRBD1 might be the D (6 bases). CDR1 SGHTA and CDR2 FQGTGA come from the germline V gene. The CDR3 sequence is 14 residues long. The ends were cut back, 1 base at V and 2 bases at J, with 8 bases in the middle. The CDR3 loop is CASSLRDNQETQYF. DNA of the CDR3: TGTGCCAGCAGCTTAAGGGACAATCAAGAGACCCAGTACTTC.

The gene calls are TRBV4-1 and TRBJ2-3; maybe TRBD2 (5 bases). V was cut by 8 bases and J by 0 bases, with 9 bases left in between. CDR3 length: 13 residues. Germline CDR1 MGHRA, CDR2 YSYEKL. For the CDR3, the DNA is TGCGCCAGCGGCGGGCTTAGCACAGATACGCAGTATTTT. This translates into CASGGLSTDTQYF.

The J gene is TRBJ2-7, the V gene TRBV10-2, with a weak D call TRBD1 (6 bases). Germline CDR1 WSHSY, CDR2 SAAADI. Trimming shortened V by 4 bases and J by 9 bases, and 28 bases separated the two germline ends. This CDR3 spans 17 amino acids. CDR3: CASSGTSQEDSPRGQYF. The CDR3 coding sequence is TGCGCCAGCAGTGGTACTTCTCAAGAGGACAGCCCTCGTGGGCAGTACTTC.

The chain has TRBV7-9 and TRBJ2-2; 8 nucleotides match TRBD1. The CDR3 extends over 15 amino acids. Per the germline V gene, CDR1 is SEHNR and CDR2 is FQNEAQ (reference sequence). V shed 3 bases and J 4 bases; nucleotides not matched to a gene: 4. The CDR3 DNA follows: TGTGCCAGCAGCTTTGTACAGGGGGGCACCGGGGAGCTGTTTTTT. This translates into CASSFVQGGTGELFF.

The chain uses TRBV3-1 (or the pseudogene TRBV3-2) and TRBJ2-6; D possibly corresponds to TRBD1 (6 bases). Per germline, CDR1 LGHDT and CDR2 YNNKEL (reference sequence). Trimming shortened V by 5 bases and J by 10 bases, and 15 bases separated the two germline ends. The CDR3 covers 14 residues. The CDR3 DNA follows: TGTGCCAGCAGCTCCACTCCGGGACATAACGTCCTGACTTTC. Protein: CASSSTPGHNVLTF.

The chain links TRBV19 to TRBJ1-3, with a tentative D call TRBD1 (5 bases). The CDR3 is made up of 16 amino acids. Trimming took 2 bases from V and 4 from J, leaving 15 bases between them. Germline loops: CDR1 LNHDA, CDR2 SQIVND (reference sequence). CDR3 sequence: CASSIFGTTFGNTIYF. CDR3 DNA sequence: TGTGCCAGTAGTATATTTGGGACTACTTTCGGAAACACCATATATTTT.

The rearrangement joins TRBV6-6 to TRBJ2-7; 10 nucleotides agree with TRBD1. The CDR3 runs to 14 residues. Losses at the gene ends were 8 bases for V and 2 bases for J; bases not matched to a gene: 6. The V gene's germline CDR1 is MNHNY and CDR2 SVGAGI (reference sequence). The CDR3 reads CASCPGQGTYEQYF. DNA of the CDR3: TGTGCCAGCTGTCCGGGACAGGGGACCTACGAGCAGTACTTC.

This clone occurred a few times. This chain connects TRBV15 to TRBJ1-1; 9 bases align to TRBD1. The germline CDR1 and CDR2 sequences are LNHNV and YYDKDF (reference sequence). The CDR3 length is 14 residues. J was trimmed by 7 bases and V by 5 bases; bases with no gene match: 8. This chain's CDR3 is CATSSDRGSGEAFF. CDR3 bases: TGTGCCACCAGCTCTGACAGGGGGAGCGGTGAAGCTTTCTTT. Drawing the rest from reference TRBV15 and TRBJ1-1, the complete variable domain is DAMVIQNPRYQVTQFGKPVTLSCSQTLNHNVMYWYQQKSSQAPKLLFHYYDKDFNNEADTPDNFQSRRPNTSFCFLDIRSPGLGDTAMYLCATSSDRGSGEAFFGQGTRLTVV.

The rearrangement links TRBV6-5 to TRBJ2-7; 8 nucleotides align to TRBD2. Trimming removed 5 bases from V and 6 bases from J; junction bases left unmatched: 3. There are 12 residues in the CDR3. CDR1 MNHEY and CDR2 SVGAGI come from the germline V gene. The CDR3 loop reads CASSIAGGEQYF. The CDR3 DNA reads TGTGCCAGCAGTATCGCGGGGGGCGAGCAGTACTTC.

The chain links TRBV4-2 to TRBJ2-7; the D gene is possibly TRBD1 (6 bases). V was cut by 3 bases and J by 2 bases, with 11 bases left in between. CDR1 is LGHNA, CDR2 YNFKEQ, per germline. This CDR3 spans 14 amino acids. The CDR3 loop reads CASSHLQGTYEQYF. The CDR3 DNA follows: TGTGCCAGCAGCCATCTTCAGGGGACCTACGAGCAGTACTTC.

The gene calls are TRBV5-1 and TRBJ2-2, with 10 bases lining up with TRBD1. CDR1 SGHRS and CDR2 YFSETQ come from the germline V gene. This CDR3 spans 15 amino acids. Losses at the gene ends were 3 bases for V and 7 bases for J; bases not matched to a gene: 6. CDR3 sequence reads: CASSSTGGGGGELFF. For the CDR3, the DNA is TGCGCCAGCAGCTCGACAGGGGGCGGCGGCGGGGAGCTGTTTTTT.

Points on this clone: The same CDR3 can be traced to other DNA sequences in this sample. The chain carries TRBV19 and TRBJ2-7; the match to TRBD1 covers 8 bases. The CDR3 is made up of 13 amino acids. Germline V CDR1 and CDR2: LNHDA, SQIVND (reference sequence). V trimming: 2 bases; J trimming: 5 bases; junction bases outside the gene matches: 2. The CDR3 loop is CASSIQGADEQYF. CDR3 bases: TGTGCCAGTAGTATACAGGGGGCGGACGAGCAGTACTTC.

V and J are TRBV5-6 and TRBJ1-2; the D gene is possibly TRBD1 (5 bases). Between the trimmed V and J ends, which lost 0 bases and 4 bases, there was a span of 7 bases. CDR1 and CDR2 from the germline V gene are SGHDT and YYEEEE. The CDR3 length is 13 residues. The CDR3 sequence: CASSLDRIYGYTF. The CDR3 nucleotides are TGTGCCAGCAGCTTGGACAGGATCTATGGCTACACCTTC.

The chain uses TRBV27 and TRBJ2-7; 10 bases line up with TRBD1. The germline V gene encodes CDR1 MNHEY and CDR2 SMNVEV (reference sequence). The CDR3 has 17 amino acids. J was trimmed by 5 bases and V by 6 bases; bases with no gene match: 16. CDR3 sequence: CASSPAPPDRGGHEQYF. The CDR3 DNA sequence: TGTGCCAGCAGCCCAGCGCCCCCGGACAGGGGGGGCCACGAGCAGTACTTC.

The genes are TRBV7-9 and TRBJ2-5, with D uncertain. Germline CDR1 reads SEHNR; CDR2 reads FQNEAQ (reference sequence). V was clipped by 1 base and J by 4 bases, with 16 bases between them. The CDR3 runs to 16 residues. In DNA, the CDR3 is TGTGCCAGCAGCTTAGACCTTAGGTTTCTAGGAGAGACCCAGTACTTC. Translated: CASSLDLRFLGETQYF.

J is TRBJ2-7 and V is TRBV12-3 or TRBV12-4, with a weak D call TRBD2 (6 bases). V was pared by 3 bases and J by 5 bases, with 11 bases between. The length of the CDR3 is 13 residues. The CDR3 here is CASSFGGVNEQYF. The CDR3 nucleotides are TGTGCCAGCAGTTTTGGAGGGGTGAACGAGCAGTACTTC.